A single sample gave rise to the 8 T cell receptor beta chains below, sequenced in a study of OX40 agonist ivuxolimab in advanced cancers. Method: immunoSEQ multiplex PCR; TCRdb's copy keeps in-frame clones and lacks some. The sample has roughly 41,000 clones, around four fifths seen once. The source was CD4+ or CD8+ T cells sorted from blood, collected in a trial of the OX40 agonist ivuxolimab. The receptors were sampled from an adult with an advanced solid tumor such as melanoma, head and neck, liver or kidney cancer.

The chain is built from TRBV5-6 and TRBJ2-2; a possible D gene is TRBD1 (6 bases). The CDR3 runs to 15 residues. Per germline, CDR1 SGHDT and CDR2 YYEEEE. The germline V and J ends were trimmed by 4 bases and 5 bases, with 15 bases remaining between them. The CDR3 nucleotides read TGTGCCAGCAGCCGATTGACAGGAAGGACCGGGGAGCTGTTTTTT. Protein product: CASSRLTGRTGELFF.

This sequence joins TRBV19 and TRBJ2-7; possibly TRBD1 for D (5 bases). V was cut by 2 bases and J by 2 bases, with 13 bases left in between. Germline V gene data show CDR1 as LNHDA and CDR2 as SQIVND (reference sequence). This CDR3 has 15 amino acids. CDR3 in amino acids: CASSIKGSYPYEQYF. As DNA, the CDR3 is TGTGCCAGTAGTATAAAGGGGTCCTACCCCTACGAGCAGTACTTC.

This chain connects TRBV25-1 to TRBJ2-4; 7 nucleotides agree with TRBD2. Trimming took 6 bases from V and 2 from J; bases not matched to a gene: 4. Germline CDR1 MGHDK, CDR2 SYGVNS. This CDR3 spans 14 amino acids. As DNA, the CDR3 is TGTGCCAGCAGCAGAGCGGGAACCAAAAACATTCAGTACTTC. This translates into CASSRAGTKNIQYF.

The rearrangement joins TRBV28 to TRBJ2-2; D is uncertain. Trimming left V 2 bases short and J 0 bases short, with 7 bases between. The CDR3 has 15 residues. The germline V gene has CDR1 MDHEN and CDR2 SYDVKM. This CDR3 is CASSLGGANTGELFF. CDR3 nucleotides: TGTGCCAGCAGTTTAGGCGGAGCGAACACCGGGGAGCTGTTTTTT.

In this sample, this clone turned up once. The J gene is TRBJ2-1, the V gene TRBV19, with 9 bases lining up with TRBD2. Germline assignment: CDR1 LNHDA and CDR2 SQIVND (reference sequence). The CDR3 covers 16 residues. The trim removed 6 bases at V and 10 bases at J, leaving 16 bases unmatched. As DNA, the CDR3 is TGTGCCAGTAGCCCTTATAGTACTAGCGGGTGGATAGAGCAGTTCTTC. Translation gives CASSPYSTSGWIEQFF.

The chain carries TRBV6-1 and TRBJ1-4; D is possibly TRBD1 (5 bases). The CDR3 is 15 residues long. CDR1 is MNHNS, CDR2 SASEGT, per germline. The V and J ends lost 7 bases and 4 bases respectively, with 16 bases between them. Here the CDR3 DNA reads TGTGCCAGCAAGCCGCCCGGGGCGGGTAATGAAAAACTGTTTTTT. This gives the protein CASKPPGAGNEKLFF.

The rearrangement links TRBV4-1 to TRBJ2-7; 10 nucleotides agree with TRBD2. Germline trimming cut 0 bases from V and 3 bases from J; bases unmatched to any gene: 2. CDR1 is MGHRA, CDR2 YSYEKL, per germline. The CDR3 has 15 residues. DNA of the CDR3: TGCGCCAGCAGCCAAGAGCCTAGCGGGAGCTACGAGCAGTACTTC. Amino acids: CASSQEPSGSYEQYF.

The chain couples TRBV2 to TRBJ1-1; D gene unclear. CDR1 and CDR2 (germline): SNHLY, FYNNEI. The V gene lost 5 bases and the J gene lost 5 bases, with 15 bases spanning the gap. The CDR3 is made up of 14 amino acids. The CDR3 bases are TGTGCCAGCAGTCTCCAAGCCCGGGAGACTGAAGCTTTCTTT. The encoded protein is CASSLQARETEAFF. Filled out from reference TRBV2 and TRBJ1-1, the complete variable domain reads EPEVTQTPSHQVTQMGQEVILRCVPISNHLYFYWYRQILGQKVEFLVSFYNNEISEKSEIFDDQFSVERPDGSNFTLKIRSTKLEDSAMYFCASSLQARETEAFFGQGTRLTVV.